This TCR beta chain emerged from a study of shared clonotypes between healthy human individuals. This table comes from immunoSEQ multiplex PCR, and its TCRdb copy is limited to in-frame clones, with some not included. This repertoire shows about 2.3 million clones, approximately 95% found once; its top ten account for about 0.37%. CDR3 size: 12 residues. The V end was cut by 5 bases, the J end by 10 bases, with 14 bases between. Germline CDR1 is MDHEN and CDR2 is SYDVKM. In its sample, this clone was seen a few times. This receptor was identified in a man aged 18 to 30 in good health. Some clones in this sample may be carry-over from other donors' samples. The chain combines TRBV28 with TRBJ1-1; D perhaps matches TRBD1 (5 bases). The sample was naive CD4+ T cells from PBMCs. Described subset: CD45RA+ positively selected. In DNA form, the CDR3 reads TGTGCCAGCAGTCCATACCGGGGGGGAGCTTTCTTT. It specifies CASSPYRGGAFF.